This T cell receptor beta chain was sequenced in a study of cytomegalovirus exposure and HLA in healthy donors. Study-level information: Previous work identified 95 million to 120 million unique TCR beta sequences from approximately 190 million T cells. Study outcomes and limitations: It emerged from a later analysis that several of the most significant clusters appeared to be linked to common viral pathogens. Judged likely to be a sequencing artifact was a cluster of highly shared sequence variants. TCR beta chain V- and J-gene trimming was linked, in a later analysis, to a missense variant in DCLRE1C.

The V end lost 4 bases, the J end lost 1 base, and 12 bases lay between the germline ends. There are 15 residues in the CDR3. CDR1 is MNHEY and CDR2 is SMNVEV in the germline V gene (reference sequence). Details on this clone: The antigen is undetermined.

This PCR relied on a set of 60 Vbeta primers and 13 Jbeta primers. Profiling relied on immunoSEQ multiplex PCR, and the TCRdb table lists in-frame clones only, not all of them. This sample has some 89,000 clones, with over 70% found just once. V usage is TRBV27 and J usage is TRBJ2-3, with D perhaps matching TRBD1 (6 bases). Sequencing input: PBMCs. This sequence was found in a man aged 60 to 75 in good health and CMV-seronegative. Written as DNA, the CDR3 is TGTGCCAGCAGTTCCGGGACACTCCGCACAGATACGCAGTATTTT. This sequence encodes CASSSGTLRTDTQYF.